The present T cell receptor (beta chain) was sequenced within a study of blood T cell repertoires in COVID-19. Study-level background: Both acute and convalescent COVID-19 samples were obtained from the United States, Italy and Spain.

In the original workflow: Cell counts per sample came from amplifying reference gene primers. The assay was immunoSEQ multiplex PCR, and TCRdb's table has in-frame clones only and misses some. Clone size and V and J calls were adopted from that table, with D and trimming inferred from the DNA. The sample shows approximately 120,000 clones, about 80% of them seen only once. Losses at the gene ends were 8 bases for V and 5 bases for J; bases not matched to a gene: 5. CDR1 and CDR2 from the germline V gene are SNHLY and FYNNEI. The CDR3 runs 13 residues. V and J are TRBV2 and TRBJ1-1; 10 positions match TRBD1. Specimen: peripheral blood. The sequence came from a woman aged 50 to 60 with acute or convalescent COVID-19. CDR3 in amino acids: CASQTDRGTEAFF. The CDR3 DNA sequence: TGTGCCAGCCAAACGGACAGGGGGACTGAAGCTTTCTTT.